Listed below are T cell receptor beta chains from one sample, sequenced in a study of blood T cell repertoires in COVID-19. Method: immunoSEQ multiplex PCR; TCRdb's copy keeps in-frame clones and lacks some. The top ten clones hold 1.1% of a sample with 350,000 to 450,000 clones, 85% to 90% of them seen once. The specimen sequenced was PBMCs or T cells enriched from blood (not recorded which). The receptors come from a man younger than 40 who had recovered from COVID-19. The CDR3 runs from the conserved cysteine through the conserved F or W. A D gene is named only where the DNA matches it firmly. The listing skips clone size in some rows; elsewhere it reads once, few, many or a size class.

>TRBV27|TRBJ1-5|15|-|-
CASSLSGGLHQPQHF
TGTGCCAGCAGTTTATCGGGAGGGTTACATCAGCCCCAGCATTTT
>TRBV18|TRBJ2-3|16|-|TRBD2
CASSPSGGLRTDTQYF
TGTGCCAGCTCACCATCGGGGGGGCTTAGGACAGATACGCAGTATTTT
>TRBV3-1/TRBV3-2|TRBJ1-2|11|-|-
CASSLQGGYTF
TGTGCCAGCAGCCTCCAGGGTGGCTACACCTTC
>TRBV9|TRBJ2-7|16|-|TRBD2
CASSAGLAGGPREQYF
TGTGCCAGCAGCGCCGGACTAGCGGGAGGGCCCCGCGAGCAGTACTTC
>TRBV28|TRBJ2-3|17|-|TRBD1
CASSWGQGALQVGTQYF
TGTGCCAGCAGCTGGGGACAGGGTGCGCTCCAAGTCGGTACGCAGTATTTT
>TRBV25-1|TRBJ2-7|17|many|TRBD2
CASSELGAGGGGYEQYF
TGTGCCAGCAGTGAATTGGGAGCGGGAGGAGGAGGCTACGAGCAGTACTTC
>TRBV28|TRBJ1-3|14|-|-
CASKTGSSGNTIYF
TGTGCCAGCAAAACAGGAAGCTCTGGAAACACCATATATTTT
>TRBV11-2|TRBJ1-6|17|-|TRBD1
CASSFWSLKGQGSPLHF
TGTGCCAGCAGCTTTTGGAGTCTGAAGGGACAGGGTTCACCCCTCCACTTT
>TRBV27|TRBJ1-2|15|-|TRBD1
CASRARTGANYGYTF
TGTGCCAGCAGGGCGCGGACAGGGGCAAACTATGGCTACACCTTC
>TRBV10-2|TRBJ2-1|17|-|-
CASSDPPGVKSYNEQFF
TGCGCCAGCAGTGATCCACCAGGGGTGAAGTCCTACAATGAGCAGTTCTTC
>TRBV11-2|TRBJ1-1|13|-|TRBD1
CASSTDRATEAFF
TGTGCCAGCAGCACGGACAGGGCCACTGAAGCTTTCTTT
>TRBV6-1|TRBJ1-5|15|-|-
CASSEQVSLGQPQHF
TGTGCCAGCAGTGAACAAGTCTCTCTCGGTCAGCCCCAGCATTTT
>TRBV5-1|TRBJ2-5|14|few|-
CASSLETSMATQYF
TGCGCCAGCAGCTTGGAAACTAGTATGGCGACCCAGTACTTC
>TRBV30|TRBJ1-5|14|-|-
CAWSVLGGNQPQHF
TGTGCCTGGAGTGTACTCGGAGGGAATCAGCCCCAGCATTTT
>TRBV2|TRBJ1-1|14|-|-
CASSEGPMNTEAFF
TGTGCCAGCAGTGAGGGGCCCATGAACACTGAAGCTTTCTTT
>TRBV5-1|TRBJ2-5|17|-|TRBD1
CASRGAGSTGPQETQYF
TGCGCCAGCAGGGGGGCTGGATCGACAGGGCCACAAGAGACCCAGTACTTC
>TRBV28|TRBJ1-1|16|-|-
CASSLIWGRGEPEAFF
TGTGCCAGCAGTTTAATCTGGGGGCGAGGGGAACCTGAAGCTTTCTTT
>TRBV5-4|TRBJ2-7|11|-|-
CASSSNYEQYF
TGTGCCAGCAGCAGCAACTACGAGCAGTACTTC
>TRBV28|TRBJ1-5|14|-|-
CASSLDGLPSPQHF
TGTGCCAGCAGTTTAGATGGGCTGCCGTCGCCCCAGCATTTT
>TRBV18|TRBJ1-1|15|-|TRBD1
CASSRRTGDGAEAFF
TGTGCCAGCTCACGAAGGACAGGGGACGGGGCTGAAGCTTTCTTT
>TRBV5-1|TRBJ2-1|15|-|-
CASSEGVTSYNEQFF
TGCGCCAGCAGCGAAGGGGTGACTTCCTACAATGAGCAGTTCTTC
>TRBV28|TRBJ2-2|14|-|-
CASRSPGTNGELFF
TGTGCCAGCAGGTCACCCGGGACAAACGGGGAGCTGTTTTTT
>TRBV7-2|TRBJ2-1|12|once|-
CASSYRVDEQFF
TGTGCCAGCAGCTACAGGGTAGATGAGCAGTTCTTC
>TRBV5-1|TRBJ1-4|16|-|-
CASSLTLGGTNEKLFF
TGCGCCAGCAGCTTGACTTTGGGGGGGACTAATGAAAAACTGTTTTTT
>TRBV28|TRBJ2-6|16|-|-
CASTTQAYSGANVLTF
TGTGCCAGCACCACACAGGCGTACTCTGGGGCCAACGTCCTGACTTTC
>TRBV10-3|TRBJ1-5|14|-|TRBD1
CAISEGQDNQPQHF
TGTGCCATCAGTGAGGGACAGGACAATCAGCCCCAGCATTTT
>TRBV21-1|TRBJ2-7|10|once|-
CATESREQYF
TGTGCCACTGAGTCGAGGGAGCAGTACTTC
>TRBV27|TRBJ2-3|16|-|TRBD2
CASSLGAGGLTDTQYF
TGTGCCAGCAGTTTAGGAGCGGGAGGGCTCACAGATACGCAGTATTTT
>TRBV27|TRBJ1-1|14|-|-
CASSLLGVNTEAFF
TGTGCCAGCAGTTTATTAGGGGTGAACACTGAAGCTTTCTTT
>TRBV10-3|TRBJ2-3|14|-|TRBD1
CAITETGGTDTQYF
TGTGCCATCACCGAGACAGGGGGGACAGATACGCAGTATTTT
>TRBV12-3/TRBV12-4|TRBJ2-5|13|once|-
CASTQTSKETQYF
TGTGCCAGCACTCAGACAAGCAAGGAGACCCAGTACTTC